This T cell receptor (beta chain) is drawn from a study of identical twins. This clonotype was counted only a few times. The target antigen is unknown. Study-level findings and limits: Whereas memory repertoires showed no such difference, abundant cord blood beta clonotypes carried fewer insertions. The authors noted that invariant MAIT and iNKT cells could partly confound zero-insertion analyses.

MiXCR, run by TCRdb on the 5' RACE reads, gives a single entry per CDR3 protein. The repertoire holds under 250,000 distinct CDR3 sequences, approximately 11% seen once, with 4% in the top ten. Germline V gives CDR1 SGHTA, CDR2 FQGNSA. CDR3 length: 15 amino acids. Trimming took off 5 bases at V and 5 bases at J, with 15 bases between the two ends. A further study also used this sample, focusing on yellow fever vaccine responses in identical twins.

The source material was memory (CD45RO+) T cells sorted from blood. This receptor was identified in a woman aged 18 to 35 in good health. The V call is TRBV7-2, the J call TRBJ1-4, with TRBD1 as a possible D gene (6 bases). CDR3 protein: CASSLQDRQNEKLFF. CDR3 DNA: TGTGCCAGCAGCCTTCAGGACAGACAAAATGAAAAACTGTTTTTT.